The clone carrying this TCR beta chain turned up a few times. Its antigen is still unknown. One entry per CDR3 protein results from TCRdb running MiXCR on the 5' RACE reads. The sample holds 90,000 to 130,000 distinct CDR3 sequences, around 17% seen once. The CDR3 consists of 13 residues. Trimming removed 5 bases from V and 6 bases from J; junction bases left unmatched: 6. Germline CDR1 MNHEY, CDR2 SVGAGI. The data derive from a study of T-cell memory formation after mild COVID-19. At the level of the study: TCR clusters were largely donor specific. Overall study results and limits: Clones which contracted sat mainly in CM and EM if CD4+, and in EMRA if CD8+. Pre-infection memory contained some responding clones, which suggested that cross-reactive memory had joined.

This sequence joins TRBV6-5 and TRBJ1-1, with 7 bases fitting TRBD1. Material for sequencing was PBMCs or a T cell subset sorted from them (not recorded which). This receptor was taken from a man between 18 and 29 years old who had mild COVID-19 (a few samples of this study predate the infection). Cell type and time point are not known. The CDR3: CASSRDSWAEAFF. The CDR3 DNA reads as TGTGCCAGCAGTAGGGACAGCTGGGCTGAAGCTTTCTTT.